This T cell receptor (beta chain) was sequenced in a study of somatic mutations in cytotoxic T cells in rheumatoid arthritis. Notes on this clone: Its antigen is still unknown.

Whole-study findings and limits: CD8+ T-cell clonality showed no significant difference between rheumatoid arthritis patients and age-matched healthy controls.

Authors' methods: Matches were rare between published virus-specific TCRB sequences and patient CD8+ clones exceeding 1%. Using immunoSEQ multiplex PCR, the repertoire was profiled, and TCRdb retains in-frame clones only, with some absent. The V and J calls and clone size were taken over from that table, and D and trimming were inferred from the DNA. The sample includes approximately 13,000 clones, about four fifths of them seen just once. V trimming: 5 bases; J trimming: 4 bases; junction bases outside the gene matches: 10. Germline-derived CDR1 and CDR2 are SEHNR and FQNEAQ (reference sequence). The CDR3 totals 15 residues.

The receptor's source is an adult with rheumatoid arthritis. The sample was CD8+ T cells sorted from blood. This chain links TRBV7-9 with TRBJ1-1, with 7 bases that match TRBD1. CDR3 coding DNA: TGTGCCAGCAGCCCACCCACCCAGGGGGTCACTGAAGCTTTCTTT. It translates to CASSPPTQGVTEAFF. The complete variable domain, with remaining parts taken from reference TRBV7-9 and TRBJ1-1, reads DTGVSQNPRHKITKRGQNVTFRCDPISEHNRLYWYRQTLGQGPEFLTYFQNEAQLEKSRLLSDRFSAERPKGSFSTLEIQRTEQGDSAMYLCASSPPTQGVTEAFFGQGTRLTVV.